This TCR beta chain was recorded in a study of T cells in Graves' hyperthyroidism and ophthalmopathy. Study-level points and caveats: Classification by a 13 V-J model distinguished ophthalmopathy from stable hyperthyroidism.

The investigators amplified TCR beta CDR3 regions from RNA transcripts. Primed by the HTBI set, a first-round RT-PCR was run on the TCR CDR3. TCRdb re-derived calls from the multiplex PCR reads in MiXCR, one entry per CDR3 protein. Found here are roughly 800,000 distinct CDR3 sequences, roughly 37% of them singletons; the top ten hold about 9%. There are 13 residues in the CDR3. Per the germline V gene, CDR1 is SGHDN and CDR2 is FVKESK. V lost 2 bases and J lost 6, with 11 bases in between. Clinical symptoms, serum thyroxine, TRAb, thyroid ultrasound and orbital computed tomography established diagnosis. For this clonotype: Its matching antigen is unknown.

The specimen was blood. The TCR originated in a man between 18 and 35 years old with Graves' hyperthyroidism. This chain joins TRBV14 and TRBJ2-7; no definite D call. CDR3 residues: CASSQTALGEQYF. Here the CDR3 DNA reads TGTGCCAGCAGCCAAACAGCCCTTGGCGAGCAGTACTTC.